A selection of T cell receptor beta chains follows, all from one sample in a study of blood T cell repertoires in COVID-19. Clones were sequenced by immunoSEQ multiplex PCR, and TCRdb holds only the in-frame ones, with some missing. Of about 120,000 clones listed, 75% to 90% were seen once; the top ten hold under 3%. Sample: peripheral blood. These receptors all come from a man aged 25-45 years with acute or convalescent COVID-19. Each CDR3 is given with its conserved first and last residue. D genes are given only for firm matches. Part of the rows lack a size; the others show once, few, many or a class for expanded clones.

v_call,j_call,d_call,clone_size,cdr3_aa,cdr3_nt
TRBV4-2,TRBJ2-5,TRBD2,.,CASSLATSGSYDF,TGTGCCAGCAGCCTCGCGACTAGCGGGAGCTACGACTTC
TRBV29-1,TRBJ2-2,.,.,CSATRRGPNTGELFF,TGCAGCGCTACGAGGCGGGGGCCGAACACCGGGGAGCTGTTTTTT
TRBV6-1,TRBJ2-1,TRBD2,few,CASSGAGLAGGNEQFF,TGTGCCAGCAGTGGGGCGGGACTAGCGGGCGGCAATGAGCAGTTCTTC
TRBV13,TRBJ1-4,.,once,CASNEGGGSNEKLFF,TGTGCCAGCAATGAGGGCGGTGGCTCGAATGAAAAACTGTTTTTT
TRBV19,TRBJ2-5,.,.,CASSIGEQETQYF,TGTGCCAGTAGTATAGGGGAGCAAGAGACCCAGTACTTC
TRBV11-2,TRBJ2-7,TRBD1,.,CASSLDVWDRETYEQYF,TGTGCCAGCAGCTTAGACGTTTGGGACAGGGAAACCTACGAGCAGTACTTC
TRBV5-1,TRBJ1-2,.,.,CASSLGVGDGYTF,TGCGCCAGCAGCTTGGGGGTGGGAGATGGCTACACCTTC
TRBV7-2,TRBJ2-7,.,.,CASSLGRDRPSYEQYF,TGTGCCAGCAGCCTGGGGAGAGACAGGCCCTCCTACGAGCAGTACTTC
TRBV6-5,TRBJ1-1,TRBD1,once,CASSYDRGRINTEAFF,TGTGCCAGCAGCTACGACAGGGGGCGGATCAACACTGAAGCTTTCTTT
TRBV27,TRBJ2-1,TRBD1,few,CASSRDRVNYNEQFF,TGTGCCAGCAGCCGCGACAGGGTGAACTACAATGAGCAGTTCTTC
TRBV5-1,TRBJ2-1,.,.,CASSLSGRMDDEQFF,TGCGCCAGCAGCTTGAGCGGGCGGATGGACGATGAGCAGTTCTTC
TRBV7-8,TRBJ2-7,.,.,CASSLGTLGDEQYF,TGTGCCAGCAGCTTAGGCACCCTCGGGGACGAGCAGTACTTC
TRBV1,TRBJ1-5,.,few,CTSSQDSLAGRAILRGHSNQPQHF,TGCACCAGCAGCCAAGATTCGTTAGCGGGTCGGGCAATATTACGGGGGCATAGCAATCAGCCCCAGCATTTT
TRBV19,TRBJ1-2,.,once,CASLGRFLYGYTF,TGTGCCAGCCTTGGGAGGTTTCTTTATGGCTACACCTTC
TRBV7-9,TRBJ1-4,.,.,CASTKQGEKLFF,TGTGCCAGCACTAAACAGGGAGAAAAACTGTTTTTT
TRBV5-1,TRBJ2-2,.,.,CASSFSFAYGAGELFF,TGCGCCAGCAGCTTCTCTTTTGCTTACGGGGCCGGGGAGCTGTTTTTT
TRBV6-5,TRBJ1-2,.,.,CASSWAATYYGYTF,TGTGCCAGCAGTTGGGCAGCTACTTACTATGGCTACACCTTC
TRBV6-5,TRBJ1-3,TRBD1,.,CASSFTTGTGNTIYF,TGTGCCAGCAGTTTCACGACAGGGACTGGAAACACCATATATTTT
TRBV21-1,TRBJ2-3,.,.,CASSPRTSGKTDTQYF,TGTGCCAGCAGCCCCCGGACTAGCGGGAAGACAGATACGCAGTATTTT
TRBV19,TRBJ1-2,.,.,CASSLPSSGGRGYGYTF,TGTGCCAGTAGTCTACCATCAAGCGGGGGGCGCGGGTATGGCTACACCTTC
TRBV6-5,TRBJ1-3,TRBD1,medium-sized,CASTGDSSGNTIYF,TGTGCCAGCACCGGGGACAGCTCTGGAAACACCATATATTTT
TRBV19,TRBJ2-1,.,.,CASSTLYNEQFF,TGTGCCAGTAGTACCCTTTACAATGAGCAGTTCTTC
TRBV9,TRBJ2-3,TRBD2,.,CASSVEAGGQDTQYF,TGTGCCAGCAGCGTAGAGGCGGGGGGGCAGGATACGCAGTATTTT
TRBV6-2/TRBV6-3,TRBJ2-1,TRBD1,once,CASSLGQGAVNEQFF,TGTGCCAGCAGTTTGGGACAGGGGGCTGTCAATGAGCAGTTCTTC
TRBV7-3,TRBJ2-1,TRBD2,few,CASSPGLAGYNEQFF,TGTGCCAGCAGCCCGGGACTAGCGGGGTACAATGAGCAGTTCTTC
TRBV30,TRBJ2-2,TRBD1,.,CAGTGDTGELFF,TGTGCCGGGACAGGGGACACCGGGGAGCTGTTTTTT
TRBV29-1,TRBJ2-2,.,once,CSVDRGGTGELFF,TGCAGCGTTGACCGGGGAGGTACCGGGGAGCTGTTTTTT
TRBV18,TRBJ1-2,TRBD1,.,CASSSTGDGYTF,TGTGCCAGCTCATCGACAGGGGACGGCTACACCTTC
TRBV2,TRBJ2-1,.,.,CATGGKRRDNEQFF,TGTGCCACCGGAGGCAAGCGCCGAGACAATGAGCAGTTCTTC
TRBV4-3,TRBJ2-3,TRBD1,once,CASSQAGTGTDTQYF,TGCGCCAGCAGCCAAGCCGGGACAGGAACAGATACGCAGTATTTT
TRBV4-1,TRBJ2-2,.,.,CASSQGEESGELFF,TGCGCCAGCAGCCAAGGAGAGGAAAGCGGGGAGCTGTTTTTT
TRBV6-2/TRBV6-3,TRBJ1-5,.,.,CASSFHSNQPQHF,TGTGCCAGCAGTTTCCATAGCAATCAGCCCCAGCATTTT
TRBV2,TRBJ2-3,TRBD2,.,CASIAAMAGGPGDTQYF,TGTGCCAGCATCGCCGCGATGGCGGGAGGGCCGGGAGATACGCAGTATTTT
TRBV19,TRBJ2-2,.,once,CASSSQARTGELFF,TGTGCCAGTAGTTCACAGGCACGCACCGGGGAGCTGTTTTTT
TRBV7-6,TRBJ2-3,TRBD2,few,CASSRTRTSGDTYTQYF,TGTGCCAGCAGCCGAACAAGGACTAGCGGAGACACATATACGCAGTATTTT
TRBV3-1/TRBV3-2,TRBJ1-2,TRBD1,.,CASSQDEGTGPYGYTF,TGTGCCAGCAGCCAAGATGAAGGGACAGGGCCCTATGGCTACACCTTC
TRBV5-1,TRBJ1-1,.,once,CASSLGGTTNTEAFF,TGCGCCAGCAGCTTGGGGGGGACAACCAACACTGAAGCTTTCTTT
TRBV5-1,TRBJ1-5,TRBD1,few,CASSFDRASPQHF,TGCGCCAGCAGCTTTGACAGGGCGAGCCCCCAGCATTTT
TRBV3-1/TRBV3-2,TRBJ2-1,TRBD1,.,CASSQVLTGGMWEQFF,TGTGCCAGCAGCCAAGTCTTAACAGGGGGAATGTGGGAGCAGTTCTTC
TRBV7-9,TRBJ1-2,.,.,CASSTGGHPDGYTF,TGTGCCAGCAGTACCGGCGGGCACCCGGATGGCTACACCTTC
TRBV29-1,TRBJ1-1,TRBD1,.,CSVGGGYTEAFF,TGCAGCGTAGGGGGCGGGTACACTGAAGCTTTCTTT
TRBV19,TRBJ1-1,TRBD1,.,CASSTQTGQTEAFF,TGTGCCAGTAGTACTCAGACAGGGCAGACTGAAGCTTTCTTT
TRBV5-4,TRBJ1-1,TRBD1,.,CASSPTGILNTEAFF,TGTGCCAGCAGCCCGACAGGGATATTGAACACTGAAGCTTTCTTT
TRBV19,TRBJ1-4,.,.,CASSMRHFGEKLFF,TGTGCCAGTAGTATGCGACATTTTGGGGAAAAACTGTTTTTT
TRBV29-1,TRBJ2-3,.,.,CSVASYVADTQYF,TGCAGCGTTGCAAGCTACGTAGCAGATACGCAGTATTTT
TRBV20-1,TRBJ1-5,.,.,CSASSGVNQPQHF,TGCAGTGCTAGTTCAGGGGTTAATCAGCCCCAGCATTTT
TRBV10-3,TRBJ1-1,TRBD1,.,CAISVTGEMNTEAFF,TGTGCCATCAGTGTAACAGGGGAGATGAACACTGAAGCTTTCTTT
TRBV18,TRBJ1-4,.,.,CASSPGGGNEKLFF,TGTGCCAGCTCACCAGGGGGAGGAAATGAAAAACTGTTTTTT
TRBV5-1,TRBJ2-5,TRBD2,.,CASSLGPAGAQETQYF,TGCGCCAGCAGCTTGGGGCCAGCGGGGGCGCAAGAGACCCAGTACTTC
TRBV12-3/TRBV12-4,TRBJ2-2,.,.,CASSWRAGELFF,TGTGCCAGCAGCTGGCGGGCCGGGGAGCTGTTTTTT
TRBV7-6,TRBJ2-1,.,few,CASSSQLKQFF,TGTGCCAGCAGCTCCCAACTTAAGCAGTTCTTC
TRBV30,TRBJ2-1,.,.,CAWSVRGSLPYNEQFF,TGTGCCTGGAGTGTACGTGGGAGCTTACCCTACAATGAGCAGTTCTTC
TRBV6-4,TRBJ2-1,TRBD2,.,CASSVRTSGSQDEQFF,TGTGCCAGCAGTGTGAGGACTAGCGGGAGTCAGGATGAGCAGTTCTTC
TRBV6-5,TRBJ2-4,TRBD1,.,CASRETGASKNIQYF,TGTGCCAGCAGAGAGACAGGGGCGAGCAAAAACATTCAGTACTTC
TRBV28,TRBJ2-2,TRBD1,.,CASRTGLAGELFF,TGTGCCAGCAGGACAGGGTTGGCCGGGGAGCTGTTTTTT
TRBV27,TRBJ1-4,.,.,CASSGTRGRGSLNEKLFF,TGTGCCAGCAGTGGCACCAGGGGAAGAGGGTCCCTTAATGAAAAACTGTTTTTT
TRBV7-2,TRBJ2-5,.,.,CASTRGIGETQYF,TGTGCCAGTACACGGGGAATTGGGGAGACCCAGTACTTC
TRBV10-3,TRBJ2-2,.,.,CAIQASNTGELFF,TGTGCCATCCAAGCGTCGAACACCGGGGAGCTGTTTTTT
TRBV14,TRBJ2-3,.,.,CASSQEGQGSTDTQYF,TGTGCCAGCAGCCAAGAGGGTCAGGGGAGCACAGATACGCAGTATTTT